The present TCR beta chain was sequenced within a study of memory CD4+ T cells and cytomegalovirus serostatus. Study summary: Of the healthy Belgian adults, 9 were CMV seropositive and 20 to 25 seronegative.

Trimming stripped 7 bases from V and 1 base from J, with 10 bases between. Germline CDR1 SEHNR, CDR2 FQNEAQ (reference sequence). The CDR3 is 13 residues long. Findings of the study overall: Suggested: most of the CMV-linked TCR signature lies in CD4+ memory cells.

This clone was picked up a small number of times. Its antigen is currently unknown. Single viable CD3+CD4+CD8-CD45RO+ cells were sorted as the memory CD4+ T cells. Donors' CMV status reflects serum IgG against pp150, pp28, p38, p52. Per the original data handling: Out-of-frame sequences were removed, leaving 2,204,828 distinct TCRbeta sequences. Measured with immunoSEQ multiplex PCR; TCRdb has only the in-frame clones, and not every one. The V and J calls and clone size come from that table; D and trimming were worked out from the DNA. The sample lists some 29,000 clones, around 74% seen once, with less than 0.75% in the top ten.

The sequenced sample was memory CD4+ T cells from blood. The chain carries TRBV7-9 and TRBJ1-1; D gene unclear. This receptor was obtained from an adult in good health and CMV-seronegative. Some clones in this sample may be carry-over from other donors' samples. The CDR3 region has the DNA TGTGCCAGCACAGCAGGAGGGAACACTGAAGCTTTCTTT. Its protein product is CASTAGGNTEAFF.